The 23 T cell receptor beta chains presented below share a single source sample, sequenced in a study of T-cell reconstitution after alpha-beta-depleted transplantation in children. Library preparation (for TCRbeta) was performed with unique molecular identifiers. TCRdb recomputed calls from the PCR reads with MiXCR, one row per CDR3 protein. The data show 670,000 or so distinct CDR3 sequences, with less than 15% seen just once and about 0.77% held by the top ten. Source: PBMCs, taken before TCRalphabeta/CD19-depleted stem cell transplant. The receptors originated from a girl aged 2-10 years with congenital amegakaryocytic thrombocytopenia, due to receive a stem cell transplant.

This clonotype appeared many times. The chain recombines TRBV7-2 with TRBJ2-5, with D perhaps TRBD2 (6 bases). CDR3 length: 16 residues. Trimming pared 2 bases from V and 1 base from J, leaving 14 bases between. Germline CDR1 SGHTA, CDR2 FQGNSA. CDR3 loop: CASSLRRGTFQETQYF. CDR3 sequence (DNA): TGTGCCAGCAGCTTAAGGCGCGGGACTTTCCAAGAGACCCAGTACTTC.

The chain uses TRBV7-8 and TRBJ2-1; D perhaps matches TRBD2 (7 bases). Germline CDR1 reads SGHVS; CDR2 reads FQNEAQ. The CDR3 is 17 amino acids. Trimming removed 4 bases at V and 2 bases at J, with 18 bases between. CDR3 residues: CASSYPLGGGPYNEQFF. DNA for the CDR3: TGTGCCAGCAGCTACCCCTTAGGGGGAGGGCCCTACAATGAGCAGTTCTTC.

This clonotype came up many times. The chain carries TRBV15 and TRBJ1-3; a possible D gene is TRBD1 (5 bases). V was trimmed by 2 bases and J by 4 bases, leaving 15 bases between them. The CDR3 is 16 residues long. Germline V gives CDR1 LNHNV, CDR2 YYDKDF (reference sequence). CDR3: CATSRPPGGEGNTIYF. The CDR3 coding sequence is TGTGCCACCAGCAGACCTCCCGGAGGGGAAGGAAACACCATATATTTT.

This clonotype was observed at least ten times. The V gene is TRBV6-5, the J gene TRBJ1-2; D not resolved. V was pared by 0 bases and J by 5 bases, with 13 bases between. The CDR3 has 15 amino acids. CDR1 MNHEY and CDR2 SVGAGI come from the germline V gene. The CDR3 sequence: CASSYSSARPYGYTF. Here the CDR3 DNA reads TGTGCCAGCAGTTACTCGTCGGCGCGACCTTATGGCTACACCTTC.

The table lists this clonotype with a few counts. The CDR3 is CASSTEVSPSRYQSNQPQHF. For the CDR3, the DNA is TGTGCCAGCAGCACTGAAGTTAGCCCGTCTCGTTATCAGAGCAATCAGCCCCAGCATTTT. The chain uses TRBV4-2 and TRBJ1-5; no clear D gene. The CDR3 covers 20 residues. V was shortened by 5 bases and J by 1 base, with 27 bases between the two germline ends. The germline gives CDR1 LGHNA, CDR2 YNFKEQ.

This chain joins TRBV20-1 and TRBJ2-1; the match to TRBD2 covers 14 bases. Trimming removed 6 bases from V and 5 bases from J; junction bases left unmatched: 9. This CDR3 region has 16 residues. CDR1 is DFQATT, CDR2 SNEGSKA, per germline (reference sequence). The CDR3 here is CSAPRGLAGAHNEQFF. The CDR3 DNA follows: TGCAGTGCCCCACGGGGACTAGCGGGAGCCCACAATGAGCAGTTCTTC.

This clonotype was seen ten or more times. The chain links TRBV5-1 to TRBJ2-7, with 10 bases lining up with TRBD2. Germline CDR1 and CDR2: SGHRS and YFSETQ. V dropped 0 bases and J dropped 5; count of bases not matched to a gene: 5. There are 15 residues in the CDR3. In nucleotides, the CDR3 is TGCGCCAGCAGCTTGGCGGGGACTAGCGCCCACGAGCAGTACTTC. Encoded protein: CASSLAGTSAHEQYF.

There are many counts of this clonotype. J is TRBJ2-1 and V is TRBV7-9; 7 bases match TRBD2. This CDR3 spans 13 amino acids. The germline V gene encodes CDR1 SEHNR and CDR2 FQNEAQ (reference sequence). V lost 8 bases, J lost 3 bases, and 4 bases stayed unmatched. This CDR3 is CASGASGYNEQFF. In DNA form, the CDR3 reads TGTGCCAGCGGGGCTAGCGGCTACAATGAGCAGTTCTTC.

The rearrangement links TRBV24-1 to TRBJ2-1; TRBD2 matches 12 bases. Germline CDR1 reads KGHDR; CDR2 reads SFDVKD. CDR3 length: 19 residues. Trimming cost V 7 bases and J 3 bases; bases outside gene matches: 15. The CDR3 here is CATSPRALTSGRFYNEQFF. The CDR3 nucleotides are TGTGCCACCAGCCCGAGGGCACTAACTAGCGGGAGGTTCTACAATGAGCAGTTCTTC.

The chain has TRBV5-1 and TRBJ2-3; TRBD2 aligns across 8 bases. The ends lost 4 bases at V and 2 bases at J; junction bases unmatched: 12. Per germline, CDR1 SGHRS and CDR2 YFSETQ. This CDR3 is 17 amino acids long. CDR3 residues: CASSGWGSGKDTDTQYF. The DNA of the CDR3 is TGCGCCAGCAGCGGGTGGGGTAGCGGGAAGGACACAGATACGCAGTATTTT. Variable domain in full (rest from reference TRBV5-1 and TRBJ2-3): KAGVTQTPRYLIKTRGQQVTLSCSPISGHRSVSWYQQTPGQGLQFLFEYFSETQRNKGNFPGRFSGRQFSNSRSEMNVSTLELGDSALYLCASSGWGSGKDTDTQYFGPGTRLTVL.

V and J are TRBV6-1 and TRBJ2-7; 12 bases fit TRBD2. Germline V gene lookup returns CDR1 MNHNS and CDR2 SASEGT. Germline trimming cut 6 bases from V and 0 bases from J; bases unmatched to any gene: 12. The CDR3 sequence is 18 residues long. The CDR3 spells CASSRARLAGAHSYEQYF. The CDR3 DNA is TGTGCCAGCAGCCGCGCCAGACTAGCGGGAGCGCACTCCTACGAGCAGTACTTC.

This clonotype occurred a few times. V usage is TRBV7-8 and J usage is TRBJ1-4; D is possibly TRBD1 (5 bases). V shed 8 bases and J shed 3 bases, with 16 bases lying between them. Germline V lookup: CDR1 SGHVS, CDR2 FQNEAQ. The CDR3 has 15 amino acids. This CDR3 reads CASSPRRGPNEKLFF. The CDR3 nucleotides read TGTGCCAGCTCCCCCCGGCGGGGCCCTAATGAAAAACTGTTTTTT. The complete variable domain, with remaining parts taken from reference TRBV7-8 and TRBJ1-4, reads GAGVSQSPRYKVAKRGQDVALRCDPISGHVSLFWYQQALGQGPEFLTYFQNEAQLDKSGLPSDRFFAERPEGSVSTLKIQRTQQEDSAVYLCASSPRRGPNEKLFFGSGTQLSVL.

There are many counts of this clonotype. The chain carries TRBV2 and TRBJ2-3, with 9 nucleotides matching TRBD2. The V and J ends lost 4 bases and 3 bases, in that order; junction bases with no gene match: 2. In germline, CDR1 is SNHLY, CDR2 FYNNEI. The CDR3 extends over 14 amino acids. The CDR3 loop reads CASSVLAGTDTQYF. As DNA, the CDR3 is TGTGCCAGCAGTGTGCTAGCGGGAACAGATACGCAGTATTTT.

The V and J genes are TRBV12-3 or TRBV12-4 and TRBJ1-3; 8 bases are a match to TRBD1. There are 14 residues in the CDR3. J gave up 4 bases and V 7 bases, and 6 bases lay outside the gene matches. The CDR3 region has the DNA TGTGCCAGCACCCGGACAGGGCGAGGAAACACCATATATTTT. Encoded protein: CASTRTGRGNTIYF.

With respect to this clonotype: Sequence at one end of the junction differs from germline and may be a read error. V usage is TRBV12-3 or TRBV12-4 and J usage is TRBJ1-5; TRBD1 matches 8 bases. CDR3 length: 16 residues. CDR3 nucleotides: TGTGCCAGCAGTCGAAAGGACAGGGATATCAATCAGCTCCAGCATTTT. Translated, it gives CASSRKDRDINQLQHF.

At least ten counts were recorded for this clonotype. In DNA, the CDR3 is TGTGCCAGCAGCTTAGTCAGGGTAGGCACAGATACGCAGTATTTT. Amino acid sequence: CASSLVRVGTDTQYF. V gene TRBV11-2 combines with J gene TRBJ2-3, with D tentatively TRBD1 (5 bases). Germline V gene lookup returns CDR1 SGHAT and CDR2 FQNNGV. V was shortened by 1 base and J by 1 base, with 9 bases between the two germline ends. The CDR3 is made up of 15 amino acids.

This clonotype has at least ten counts. The CDR3 coding sequence is TGTGCCAGCAGCTTACTCTCCCAGCAGTACTTC. It translates to CASSLLSQQYF. The chain employs TRBV11-2 and TRBJ2-7; D is undetermined. Germline assignment: CDR1 SGHAT and CDR2 FQNNGV. The CDR3 extends over 11 amino acids. The ends were cut back, 2 bases at V and 8 bases at J, with 7 bases in the middle. The full variable domain, completed using reference TRBV11-2 and TRBJ2-7, is EAGVAQSPRYKIIEKRQSVAFWCNPISGHATLYWYQQILGQGPKLLIQFQNNGVVDDSQLPKDRFSAERLKGVDSTLKIQPAKLEDSAVYLCASSLLSQQYFGPGTRLTVT.

This clonotype was picked up many times. This chain joins TRBV7-6 and TRBJ2-5; D possibly corresponds to TRBD1 (6 bases). Between the trimmed V and J ends, which lost 1 base and 1 base, there was a span of 13 bases. This CDR3 has 16 residues. In germline, CDR1 is SGHVS, CDR2 FNYEAQ. The CDR3 spells CASSLVRGKVQETQYF. For the CDR3, the DNA is TGTGCCAGCAGCTTAGTCAGGGGAAAAGTCCAAGAGACCCAGTACTTC.

This clonotype was found many times. The chain combines TRBV7-6 with TRBJ2-3; a possible D gene is TRBD2 (7 bases). This CDR3 spans 18 amino acids. With 1 base removed from V and 2 bases from J, the gap between germline ends came to 19 bases. In germline, CDR1 is SGHVS, CDR2 FNYEAQ. CDR3 amino acids: CASSLGRGGVTLTDTQYF. The CDR3 DNA sequence: TGTGCCAGCAGCTTAGGCAGGGGAGGGGTCACCCTCACAGATACGCAGTATTTT.

This clonotype was counted a few times. V and J are TRBV12-3 or TRBV12-4 and TRBJ2-2, with TRBD1 matching 9 bases. Trimming removed 6 bases from V and 6 bases from J; junction bases left unmatched: 11. The CDR3 loop spans 16 amino acids. The CDR3 spells CASSSPGTGWAGELFF. The CDR3 DNA follows: TGTGCCAGCAGCTCCCCCGGGACAGGGTGGGCCGGGGAGCTGTTTTTT.

The chain uses TRBV5-1 and TRBJ2-3, with 8 nucleotides matching TRBD1. Per germline, CDR1 SGHRS and CDR2 YFSETQ. V lost 5 bases, J lost 3 bases, and 2 bases stayed unmatched. CDR3 length: 13 residues. CDR3 loop: CASRGQATDTQYF. The CDR3 region has the DNA TGCGCCAGCAGGGGACAGGCAACAGATACGCAGTATTTT.

In its sample, this clonotype was seen many times. V gene TRBV12-3 or TRBV12-4 combines with J gene TRBJ2-5, with D unresolved. V lost 4 bases, J lost 7 bases, and 10 bases lay in between. There are 12 residues in the CDR3. The CDR3 DNA follows: TGTGCCAGCAGTTGGGTAGGATGGACCCAGTACTTC. Protein: CASSWVGWTQYF.

The genes are TRBV28 and TRBJ2-5, with D perhaps matching TRBD2 (6 bases). Germline CDR1 is MDHEN and CDR2 is SYDVKM. The CDR3 loop spans 13 amino acids. V dropped 7 bases and J dropped 5 bases, with 14 bases sitting between them. CDR3 sequence (DNA): TGTGCCAGCAAAAATAACCGGGGGGAGACCCAGTACTTC. Its translation: CASKNNRGETQYF.